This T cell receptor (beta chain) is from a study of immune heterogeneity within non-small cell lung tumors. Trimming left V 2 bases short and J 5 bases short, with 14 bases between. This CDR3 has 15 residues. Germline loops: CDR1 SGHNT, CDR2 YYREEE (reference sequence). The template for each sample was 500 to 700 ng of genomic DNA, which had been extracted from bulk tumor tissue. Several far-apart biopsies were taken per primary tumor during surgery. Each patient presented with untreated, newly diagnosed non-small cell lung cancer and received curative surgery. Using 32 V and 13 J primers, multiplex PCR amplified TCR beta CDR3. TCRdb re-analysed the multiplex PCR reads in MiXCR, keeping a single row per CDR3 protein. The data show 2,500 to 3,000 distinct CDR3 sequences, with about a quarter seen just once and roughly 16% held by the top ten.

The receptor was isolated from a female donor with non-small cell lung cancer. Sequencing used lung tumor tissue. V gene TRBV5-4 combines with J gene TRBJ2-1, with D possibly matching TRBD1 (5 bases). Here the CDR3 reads CASSLERGRNNEQFF. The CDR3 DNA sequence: TGTGCCAGCAGCTTAGAAAGGGGAAGAAACAATGAGCAGTTCTTC. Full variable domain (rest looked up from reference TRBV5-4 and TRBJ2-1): ETGVTQSPTHLIKTRGQQVTLRCSSQSGHNTVSWYQQALGQGPQFIFQYYREEENGRGNFPPRFSGLQFPNYSSELNVNALELDDSALYLCASSLERGRNNEQFFGPGTRLTVL.